What follows describes a single T cell receptor (beta chain). The antigen is undetermined. The sample is drawn from a study of shared clonotypes between healthy human individuals. Study-wide points: Clonotype sharing across a few donors was observed for roughly 5% of naive CD4 clonotypes.

The assay used deep level. Study processing details: There were no quality scores in the junction-only immunoSEQ sequences, so filtering differed. The assay was immunoSEQ multiplex PCR, and TCRdb's table has in-frame clones only and misses some. From that table come the V and J calls and clone size; the DNA was used to work out D and trimming. Of 1.5 million to 2.5 million clones detected, about 95% appear once; the ten largest clones hold 1% to 1.5%. Naive CD8 cells were CD45RO-negative, positively selected for CCR7, excluding terminally differentiated effector memory CD45RA+ cells. Study donors comprised healthy, HIV-negative adults devoid of recent acute infection or vaccination. This CDR3 has 15 residues. J was trimmed by 7 bases and V by 5 bases; bases with no gene match: 13. Germline V CDR1 and CDR2: MDHEN, SYDVKM.

V and J are TRBV28 and TRBJ1-1; 7 bases match TRBD1. Sequences were obtained from naive CD8+ T cells sorted from blood. The TCR comes from a man in his late teens or twenties in good health. CDR3 residues: CASSPGLDRSYEAFF. The CDR3 coding sequence is TGTGCCAGCAGTCCCGGCCTGGACAGGAGCTATGAAGCTTTCTTT.